These 15 T cell receptor beta chains were all obtained from the same sample, sequenced in a study of shared clonotypes between healthy human individuals. Data came from immunoSEQ multiplex PCR; TCRdb stores just in-frame clones and leaves some out. The sample has about 340,000 clones, around 79% seen once. Input material: memory CD4+ T cells sorted from blood. Subset reported: CD45RA-negative fraction. Every receptor here comes from a man younger than 45 in good health.

This chain connects TRBV5-1 to TRBJ2-1, with TRBD1 matching 9 bases. J lost 5 bases, V lost 7 bases, and 7 bases had no gene match. The CDR3 contains 14 residues. The germline V gene encodes CDR1 SGHRS and CDR2 YFSETQ. CDR3 DNA: TGCGCCAGCGGCTGGACAGGGGCCAACAATGAGCAGTTCTTC. It codes for CASGWTGANNEQFF.

This clone was observed a single time. V is TRBV2 and J is TRBJ2-7; TRBD1 might be the D (5 bases). The germline V gene has CDR1 SNHLY and CDR2 FYNNEI. V was cut by 6 bases and J by 2 bases, with 11 bases left in between. This CDR3 spans 13 amino acids. The CDR3, as DNA: TGTGCCAGCAGCCTAGGCAGGGCCTACGAGCAGTACTTC. Its translation is CASSLGRAYEQYF. Drawing the rest from reference TRBV2 and TRBJ2-7, the complete variable domain is EPEVTQTPSHQVTQMGQEVILRCVPISNHLYFYWYRQILGQKVEFLVSFYNNEISEKSEIFDDQFSVERPDGSNFTLKIRSTKLEDSAMYFCASSLGRAYEQYFGPGTRLTVT.

CDR3 sequence: CASPPPTGSTDTQYF. CDR3 coding DNA: TGTGCCAGCCCACCCCCCACGGGCAGCACAGATACGCAGTATTTT. The rearrangement uses TRBV28 and TRBJ2-3; no definite D call. This CDR3 spans 15 amino acids. V dropped 8 bases and J dropped 0 bases, with 15 bases sitting between them. Germline assignment: CDR1 MDHEN and CDR2 SYDVKM.

The chain has TRBV5-1 and TRBJ1-2, with 9 bases fitting TRBD1. Germline CDR1 SGHRS, CDR2 YFSETQ. The V segment lost 4 bases and the J segment 4 bases; nucleotides outside the gene matches: 5. The CDR3 consists of 14 residues. The CDR3 loop is CASSMGTGPYGYTF. The DNA for the CDR3 is TGCGCCAGCAGCATGGGGACAGGGCCCTATGGCTACACCTTC.

The J gene is TRBJ2-4, the V gene TRBV7-2; D tentatively fits TRBD1 or TRBD2 (5 bases each). From germline, CDR1 is SGHTA and CDR2 FQGNSA. The CDR3 length is 18 residues. Trimming took off 2 bases at V and 0 bases at J, with 17 bases between the two ends. Here the CDR3 reads CASSLPTVARGAKNIQYF. CDR3 nucleotides: TGTGCCAGCAGCTTACCTACGGTAGCGAGGGGAGCCAAAAACATTCAGTACTTC.

The table lists this clone with a few counts. The chain employs TRBV7-9 and TRBJ1-1; D not certain. The germline V gene encodes CDR1 SEHNR and CDR2 FQNEAQ (reference sequence). The length of the CDR3 is 16 residues. Deletions cut 3 bases from V and 1 base from J, with 15 bases between. CDR3 DNA: TGTGCCAGCAGCTTCTTGGGCCGGGGTCAGAACACTGAAGCTTTCTTT. Protein product: CASSFLGRGQNTEAFF.

V usage is TRBV29-1 and J usage is TRBJ2-7, with D possibly matching TRBD2 (5 bases). Trimming left V 7 bases short and J 3 bases short, with 10 bases between. CDR1 is SQVTM, CDR2 ANQGSEA, per germline. The CDR3 consists of 11 residues. The CDR3 region has the DNA TGCAGCGCTACAACTAGCTACGAGCAGTACTTC. Translated, it gives CSATTSYEQYF.

This clone was detected many times. The chain uses TRBV5-1 and TRBJ2-7, with 8 bases lining up with TRBD2. The CDR3 has 14 amino acids. Germline V gives CDR1 SGHRS, CDR2 YFSETQ. The trim removed 0 bases at V and 5 bases at J, leaving 4 bases unmatched. In DNA form, the CDR3 reads TGCGCCAGCAGCTTGGCCGGGAGGGGAGACGAGCAGTACTTC. This codes for CASSLAGRGDEQYF.

The chain combines TRBV27 with TRBJ2-1; 10 bases are a match to TRBD2. V shed 4 bases, J shed 9 bases, and the junction held 9 bases outside the gene matches. Per the germline V gene, CDR1 is MNHEY and CDR2 is SMNVEV (reference sequence). The CDR3 length is 15 residues. CDR3 nucleotides: TGTGCCAGCAGTTCCCCTAGCGGGAGAAGTTCTGAGCAGTTCTTC. Its protein product is CASSSPSGRSSEQFF.

The chain combines TRBV11-2 with TRBJ2-7, with TRBD2 identical over 8 bases. The V segment lost 1 base and the J segment 6 bases; nucleotides outside the gene matches: 17. CDR1 is SGHAT, CDR2 FQNNGV, per germline. The CDR3 consists of 18 residues. CDR3 protein: CASSLVSGTGGRRGEQYF. CDR3 coding DNA: TGTGCCAGCAGCTTAGTGAGTGGGACTGGCGGGAGGAGGGGCGAGCAGTACTTC.

In its sample, this clone was seen many times. Other DNA sequences in the sample encode the same CDR3. The gene calls are TRBV6-5 and TRBJ2-7, with D unresolved. CDR1 and CDR2 from the germline V gene are MNHEY and SVGAGI. Trimming pared 5 bases from V and 4 bases from J, leaving 6 bases between. The CDR3 is made up of 11 amino acids. CDR3 amino acids: CASSGMYEQYF. DNA for the CDR3: TGTGCCAGCAGTGGCATGTACGAGCAGTACTTC.

This sequence joins TRBV2 and TRBJ2-5; possibly TRBD1 or TRBD2 for D (6 bases each). This CDR3 has 13 amino acids. Germline V gene data show CDR1 as SNHLY and CDR2 as FYNNEI. V lost 7 bases to trimming and J lost 2 bases, with 11 bases between them. CDR3: CASKGGGQETQYF. The CDR3 bases are TGTGCCAGCAAGGGGGGTGGGCAAGAGACCCAGTACTTC. The full variable domain, in which reference TRBV2 and TRBJ2-5 provide the parts outside the CDR3, is EPEVTQTPSHQVTQMGQEVILRCVPISNHLYFYWYRQILGQKVEFLVSFYNNEISEKSEIFDDQFSVERPDGSNFTLKIRSTKLEDSAMYFCASKGGGQETQYFGPGTRLLVL.

This clone turned up a few times. The chain carries TRBV6-1 and TRBJ1-5, with D unclear. This CDR3 contains 11 residues. Germline CDR1 is MNHNS and CDR2 is SASEGT. V was clipped by 3 bases and J by 11 bases, with 8 bases between them. The CDR3, as DNA: TGTGCCAGCAGTGACCTGTCGTCCCAGCATTTT. Encoded protein: CASSDLSSQHF.

The V and J genes are TRBV6-5 and TRBJ2-4; 10 nucleotides align to TRBD2. The CDR3 has 15 residues. The V gene end was trimmed by 5 bases and the J gene end by 7 bases; junction bases not matched to a gene: 8. The germline V gene encodes CDR1 MNHEY and CDR2 SVGAGI. The CDR3 DNA reads as TGTGCCAGCAGTCGAGCGGGAGGGGGCAATAACATTCAGTACTTC. Protein sequence: CASSRAGGGNNIQYF.

This clone appeared a few times. The chain recombines TRBV27 with TRBJ2-1; 8 positions match TRBD2. Germline V gene lookup returns CDR1 MNHEY and CDR2 SMNVEV (reference sequence). This CDR3 region has 17 residues. V trimming: 0 bases; J trimming: 4 bases; junction bases outside the gene matches: 8. As DNA, the CDR3 is TGTGCCAGCAGTTTATCCTCTCTGGCTAGCGGGTACAATGAGCAGTTCTTC. The encoded protein is CASSLSSLASGYNEQFF.